This T cell receptor beta chain was sequenced during a study of control samples from healthy donors and cancer patients. The CDR3 loop spans 17 amino acids. In germline, CDR1 is MDHEN, CDR2 SYDVKM. Trimming cost V 4 bases and J 0 bases, with 13 bases left between them. Repertoires were generated with immunoSEQ multiplex PCR, while TCRdb's copy carries only in-frame clones and drops some. The data hold approximately 97,000 clones, with approximately 86% observed a single time. The V gene is TRBV28, the J gene TRBJ1-6; tentatively, D is TRBD1 (5 bases). Sequencing input: blood. This TCR came from a man younger than 40 in good health. CDR3 DNA: TGTGCCAGCAGTTCCTTAGCGGGGGGCTCCTATAATTCACCCCTCCACTTT. As protein: CASSSLAGGSYNSPLHF.